This T cell receptor beta chain appears in the sequencing data of a study of PD-1 blockade in classical Hodgkin lymphoma. Time point denoted: cycle 4 day 1 (C4D1), after 6 weeks of nivolumab. Every patient had relapsed following autologous stem cell transplantation, and cohorts differed in brentuximab vedotin exposure. Best responses were complete response, partial response or progressive disease. Some clones are missing from TCRdb's copy, which holds only in-frame ones; the method was immunoSEQ multiplex PCR. The profile shows over 9,500 clones, around four fifths of them singletons. Study results and limitations: Sources of repertoire differences remain undefined, possibly disease activity or prior therapy. The CD4+ diversity rise by C4D1 was clearest in complete responders.

The V end lost 1 base, the J end lost 4 bases, and 10 bases lay between the germline ends. From germline, CDR1 is SQVTM and CDR2 ANQGSEA. This CDR3 comprises 13 residues. As for this clone: The target antigen is unknown.

The chain is built from TRBV29-1 and TRBJ1-2; D uncertain. Here the sequenced sample was peripheral blood mononuclear cells (PBMCs), taken before the fourth cycle of nivolumab. The TCR was taken from a human donor with classical Hodgkin lymphoma. The CDR3 loop reads CSVEAKGIYGYTF. Here the CDR3 DNA reads TGCAGCGTTGAAGCGAAGGGAATCTATGGCTACACCTTC.